This T cell receptor (beta chain) originates from a study of control samples from healthy donors and cancer patients. Clones were read by immunoSEQ multiplex PCR, and TCRdb kept only the in-frame ones, dropping some. This table holds 55,000 to 70,000 clones, roughly 90% found once. Germline assignment: CDR1 GTSNPN and CDR2 SVGIG (reference sequence). The CDR3 loop spans 14 amino acids. The V segment lost 0 bases and the J segment 6 bases; nucleotides outside the gene matches: 5. This TCR was recovered from a man aged 25-45 years with colorectal cancer. The chain carries TRBV30 and TRBJ2-1; 7 bases are a match to TRBD2. Source material: PBMCs. The DNA for the CDR3 is TGTGCCTGGAGTGTAGCGGGGCCCTTCAATGAGCAGTTCTTC. It encodes CAWSVAGPFNEQFF. The whole variable domain, filled in from reference TRBV30 and TRBJ2-1, reads SQTIHQWPATLVQPVGSPLSLECTVEGTSNPNLYWYRQAAGRGLQLLFYSVGIGQISSEVPQNLSASRPQDRQFILSSKKLLLSDSGFYLCAWSVAGPFNEQFFGPGTRLTVL.